Listed below are T cell receptor beta chains from one sample, sequenced in a study of shared clonotypes between healthy human individuals. Clones were sequenced by immunoSEQ multiplex PCR, and TCRdb holds only the in-frame ones, with some missing. In the table there are over 1.5 million clones, under 99% of which are singletons. Sequences were obtained from naive CD4+ T cells sorted from blood. These receptors came from a young man in good health. Each CDR3 is given with its conserved first and last residue. A D gene is named only where the DNA matches it firmly. Clone size is stated in some rows and not others, as once, few, many or a class when expanded.

d_call: -
j_call: TRBJ2-7
clone_size: -
v_call: TRBV2
cdr3_nt: TGTGCCAGCAGCGACTCATACGAGCAGTACTTC
cdr3_aa: CASSDSYEQYF

d_call: TRBD1
j_call: TRBJ2-7
clone_size: -
v_call: TRBV29-1
cdr3_nt: TGCAGCGTCAAGACAGGGGGCTACGAGCAGTACTTC
cdr3_aa: CSVKTGGYEQYF

d_call: -
j_call: TRBJ2-7
clone_size: once
v_call: TRBV18
cdr3_nt: TGTGCCAGCTCACCACAGGGCGAGCAGTACTTC
cdr3_aa: CASSPQGEQYF

d_call: -
j_call: TRBJ2-5
clone_size: -
v_call: TRBV6-1
cdr3_nt: TGTGCCAGCAGTGAGAGGGGCGGAGAGACCCAGTACTTC
cdr3_aa: CASSERGGETQYF

d_call: TRBD2
j_call: TRBJ2-3
clone_size: -
v_call: TRBV13
cdr3_nt: TGTGCCAGCAGCTTCTTCTCTCTGGGACTAGCGCAACCCTCCCACACAGATACGCAGTATTTT
cdr3_aa: CASSFFSLGLAQPSHTDTQYF

d_call: -
j_call: TRBJ1-1
clone_size: once
v_call: TRBV19
cdr3_nt: TGTGCCAGTAGTTCCCGTGGAGGGGTCCAGAACACTGAAGCTTTCTTT
cdr3_aa: CASSSRGGVQNTEAFF

d_call: -
j_call: TRBJ2-1
clone_size: -
v_call: TRBV5-1
cdr3_nt: TGCGCCAGCAGCTTGGTCGGGGTAGTGGGGGTGAATGAGCAGTTCTTC
cdr3_aa: CASSLVGVVGVNEQFF

d_call: TRBD1
j_call: TRBJ2-7
clone_size: -
v_call: TRBV6-5
cdr3_nt: TGTGCCAGCAGCTCCGACAGGGGTCCAACCTACGAGCAGTACTTC
cdr3_aa: CASSSDRGPTYEQYF

d_call: -
j_call: TRBJ2-1
clone_size: -
v_call: TRBV7-9
cdr3_nt: TGTGCCAGCAGCTTAAACCTATACAATGAGCAGTTCTTC
cdr3_aa: CASSLNLYNEQFF

d_call: -
j_call: TRBJ2-5
clone_size: -
v_call: TRBV6-5
cdr3_nt: TGTGCCAGCAGTTACCTTAGCGGACAAGAGACCCAGTACTTC
cdr3_aa: CASSYLSGQETQYF

d_call: TRBD1
j_call: TRBJ2-5
clone_size: -
v_call: TRBV5-1
cdr3_nt: TGCGCCAGCAGCCCCGGGACAGCCCAAGAGACCCAGTACTTC
cdr3_aa: CASSPGTAQETQYF

d_call: -
j_call: TRBJ2-1
clone_size: -
v_call: TRBV2
cdr3_nt: TGTGCCGGCAATAGCGGTTCCTACAATGAGCAGTTCTTC
cdr3_aa: CAGNSGSYNEQFF

d_call: -
j_call: TRBJ1-5
clone_size: -
v_call: TRBV28
cdr3_nt: TGTGCCAGCAGTCCCCCGGGACTGAGTATTCAGCCCCAGCATTTT
cdr3_aa: CASSPPGLSIQPQHF

d_call: -
j_call: TRBJ1-6
clone_size: -
v_call: TRBV7-8
cdr3_nt: TGTGCCAGCAGCTTAGGCAGGGCTGTCCACTTT
cdr3_aa: CASSLGRAVHF

d_call: -
j_call: TRBJ1-2
clone_size: once
v_call: TRBV6-5
cdr3_nt: TGTGCCAGCAGTTACTCGAAATTCGGGGAAAGTGGCTACACCTTC
cdr3_aa: CASSYSKFGESGYTF

d_call: -
j_call: TRBJ2-7
clone_size: -
v_call: TRBV6-5
cdr3_nt: TGTGCCAGCAGTTACCGGGGCGACCGAACCTACGAGCAGTACTTC
cdr3_aa: CASSYRGDRTYEQYF

d_call: -
j_call: TRBJ2-1
clone_size: -
v_call: TRBV19
cdr3_nt: TGTGCCAGTAGTACTAGGGGTGCCTACAATGAGCAGTTCTTC
cdr3_aa: CASSTRGAYNEQFF

d_call: -
j_call: TRBJ1-2
clone_size: -
v_call: TRBV5-1
cdr3_nt: TGCGCCAGCAGCTTGGCCCCGGGTACCTATGGCTACACCTTC
cdr3_aa: CASSLAPGTYGYTF

d_call: TRBD1
j_call: TRBJ1-2
clone_size: -
v_call: TRBV5-1
cdr3_nt: TGCGCCAGCAGCCAAACCCGGACAGGGAACTATGGCTACACCTTC
cdr3_aa: CASSQTRTGNYGYTF

d_call: TRBD1
j_call: TRBJ1-2
clone_size: once
v_call: TRBV25-1
cdr3_nt: TGTGCCAGCAGTGAATTCGGGACAGGGAACTATGGCTACACCTTC
cdr3_aa: CASSEFGTGNYGYTF

d_call: TRBD1
j_call: TRBJ2-7
clone_size: -
v_call: TRBV5-4
cdr3_nt: TGTGCCAGCAGCTTGGCCGGGACAGGGGCCTACGAGCAGTACTTC
cdr3_aa: CASSLAGTGAYEQYF

d_call: -
j_call: TRBJ1-5
clone_size: -
v_call: TRBV6-4
cdr3_nt: TGTGCCAGCAGGACGGGGATTCGGCAGCCCCAGCATTTT
cdr3_aa: CASRTGIRQPQHF

d_call: -
j_call: TRBJ2-3
clone_size: -
v_call: TRBV28
cdr3_nt: TGTGCCAGCAGCCAAGGGGGAGTAGGCACAGATACGCAGTATTTT
cdr3_aa: CASSQGGVGTDTQYF

d_call: TRBD2
j_call: TRBJ2-3
clone_size: -
v_call: TRBV18
cdr3_nt: TGTGCCAGCTCACCACCCCGGCTAGCGGGAGGGAGAAGCACAGATACGCAGTATTTT
cdr3_aa: CASSPPRLAGGRSTDTQYF

d_call: -
j_call: TRBJ2-5
clone_size: -
v_call: TRBV5-1
cdr3_nt: TGCGCCAGCAGCTTTGGAGGTAAAGAGACCCAGTACTTC
cdr3_aa: CASSFGGKETQYF

d_call: -
j_call: TRBJ2-3
clone_size: -
v_call: TRBV18
cdr3_nt: TGTGCCAGCTCACAAGACTCCCCGGTCGGAGTGCCAGATACGCAGTATTTT
cdr3_aa: CASSQDSPVGVPDTQYF

d_call: TRBD1
j_call: TRBJ1-2
clone_size: -
v_call: TRBV7-9
cdr3_nt: TGTGCCAGCAGCTGGGACAGAGGGGGCATCTATGGCTACACCTTC
cdr3_aa: CASSWDRGGIYGYTF

d_call: -
j_call: TRBJ2-7
clone_size: -
v_call: TRBV7-9
cdr3_nt: TGTGCCAGCAGCTGGGGGGCCCGGGGCGGCACAGTGAACTACGAGCAGTACTTC
cdr3_aa: CASSWGARGGTVNYEQYF

d_call: -
j_call: TRBJ2-5
clone_size: -
v_call: TRBV15
cdr3_nt: TGTGCCACCAGCAGAGTCGGCGGGTCCTTCCAAGAGACCCAGTACTTC
cdr3_aa: CATSRVGGSFQETQYF